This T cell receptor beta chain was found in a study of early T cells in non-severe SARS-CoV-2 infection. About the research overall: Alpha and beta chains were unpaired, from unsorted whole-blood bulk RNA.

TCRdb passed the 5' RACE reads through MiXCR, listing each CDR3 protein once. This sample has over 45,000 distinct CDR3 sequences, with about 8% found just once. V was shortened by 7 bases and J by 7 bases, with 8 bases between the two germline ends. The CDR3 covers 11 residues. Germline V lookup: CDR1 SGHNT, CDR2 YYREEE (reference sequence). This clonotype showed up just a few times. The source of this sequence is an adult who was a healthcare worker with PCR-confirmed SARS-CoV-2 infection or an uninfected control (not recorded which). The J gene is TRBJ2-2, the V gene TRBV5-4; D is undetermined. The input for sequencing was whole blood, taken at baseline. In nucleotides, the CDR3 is TGTGCCAGCGAGTCGAACGGGGAGCTGTTTTTT. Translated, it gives CASESNGELFF.